This is a list of T cell receptor beta chains from one sample in a study of T cells in Graves' hyperthyroidism and ophthalmopathy. One entry per CDR3 protein, called by TCRdb with MiXCR from the multiplex PCR reads. This sample has around 450,000 distinct CDR3 sequences, with approximately 14% found just once. The sample taken for sequencing was blood. Source of these receptors: a young woman with Graves' hyperthyroidism. CDR3s include the opening cysteine and the closing phenylalanine or tryptophan. A D gene is named only where the DNA matches it firmly. Some rows have no size entry. The others give once, few or many, or a class for an expanded clone.

J: TRBJ2-7
D: .
V: TRBV20-1
size: many
length: 17
CDR3: CSASDSPRPFTGGEQYF
DNA: TGCAGTGCTAGTGATTCCCCGAGACCCTTTACAGGTGGCGAGCAGTACTTC

J: TRBJ2-4
D: .
V: TRBV6-1
size: .
length: 12
CDR3: CASAGDGNIQYF
DNA: TGTGCCAGTGCAGGGGATGGAAACATTCAGTACTTC

J: TRBJ2-1
D: .
V: TRBV7-3
size: many
length: 13
CDR3: CASRRPPVNEQFF
DNA: TGTGCCAGCAGGCGTCCCCCCGTGAATGAGCAGTTCTTC

J: TRBJ2-7
D: TRBD1
V: TRBV18
size: many
length: 14
CDR3: CASSTGTGSYEQYF
DNA: TGTGCCAGCTCAACCGGGACAGGGTCTTACGAGCAGTACTTC

J: TRBJ1-1
D: .
V: TRBV28
size: many
length: 16
CDR3: CASSLTDLIMNTEAFF
DNA: TGTGCCAGCAGTTTGACCGACCTTATCATGAACACTGAAGCTTTCTTT

J: TRBJ1-4
D: .
V: TRBV5-1
size: .
length: 14
CDR3: CASSSGRVNEKLFF
DNA: TGCGCCAGCAGCTCCGGCCGGGTTAATGAAAAACTGTTTTTT

J: TRBJ1-2
D: .
V: TRBV10-3
size: .
length: 15
CDR3: CAISDLRKANYGYTF
DNA: TGTGCCATCAGTGACCTCAGAAAAGCTAACTATGGCTACACCTTC

J: TRBJ2-7
D: TRBD1
V: TRBV2
size: few
length: 14
CDR3: CASSEFTGGYEQYF
DNA: TGTGCCAGCAGTGAATTCACAGGGGGTTACGAGCAGTACTTC

J: TRBJ2-6
D: .
V: TRBV5-1
size: .
length: 15
CDR3: CASSLVTPGANVLTF
DNA: TGCGCCAGCAGCTTGGTGACCCCTGGGGCCAACGTCCTGACTTTC

J: TRBJ2-1
D: TRBD1
V: TRBV11-1
size: many
length: 19
CDR3: CASARTGGVVRQKDNEQFF
DNA: TGTGCCAGCGCCCGGACAGGGGGTGTAGTCCGCCAAAAAGACAATGAGCAGTTCTTC

J: TRBJ2-2
D: .
V: TRBV20-1
size: many
length: 12
CDR3: CSARDEGGELFF
DNA: TGCAGTGCTAGAGATGAGGGCGGGGAGCTGTTTTTT

J: TRBJ1-1
D: .
V: TRBV18
size: many
length: 15
CDR3: CASSPGPGQNTEAFF
DNA: TGTGCCAGCTCACCCGGCCCGGGCCAGAACACTGAAGCTTTCTTT

J: TRBJ2-3
D: TRBD2
V: TRBV7-9
size: .
length: 16
CDR3: CASSYGVAGGTDTQYF
DNA: TGTGCCAGCAGCTACGGAGTAGCGGGGGGCACAGATACGCAGTATTTT

J: TRBJ1-5
D: TRBD1
V: TRBV20-1
size: .
length: 17
CDR3: CSATRQGPTKGNQPQHF
DNA: TGCAGTGCGACACGACAGGGGCCGACGAAGGGCAATCAGCCCCAGCATTTT

J: TRBJ2-7
D: TRBD1
V: TRBV7-6
size: .
length: 14
CDR3: CASSTGQGAPEQYF
DNA: TGTGCCAGCAGTACGGGACAGGGGGCACCCGAGCAGTACTTC

J: TRBJ2-3
D: .
V: TRBV7-9
size: .
length: 16
CDR3: CASSLLRRNGGNTQYF
DNA: TGTGCCAGCAGCTTACTCCGCCGTAACGGGGGCAATACGCAGTATTTT

J: TRBJ2-1
D: TRBD2
V: TRBV28
size: many
length: 15
CDR3: CARSPSGSVDNEQFF
DNA: TGTGCCCGCAGTCCCAGCGGGAGCGTCGACAATGAGCAGTTCTTC

J: TRBJ1-2
D: TRBD1
V: TRBV29-1
size: few
length: 14
CDR3: CSVEGPQGARGYTF
DNA: TGCAGCGTTGAAGGGCCACAGGGGGCGCGGGGCTACACCTTC

J: TRBJ2-5
D: TRBD1
V: TRBV5-8
size: .
length: 18
CDR3: CASSPGQGLLGPTETQYF
DNA: TGTGCCAGCAGCCCAGGACAGGGTCTTCTTGGACCCACAGAGACCCAGTACTTC

J: TRBJ2-3
D: .
V: TRBV7-9
size: .
length: 17
CDR3: CASSSSRGGASTDTQYF
DNA: TGTGCCAGCAGCTCGTCCCGGGGCGGCGCTAGCACAGATACGCAGTATTTT

J: TRBJ2-2
D: .
V: TRBV9
size: .
length: 13
CDR3: CASSVEGTGELFF
DNA: TGTGCCAGCAGCGTAGAAGGGACCGGGGAGCTGTTTTTT

J: TRBJ2-7
D: .
V: TRBV6-1
size: many
length: 18
CDR3: CASRPLAPQGPRSYEQYF
DNA: TGTGCCAGCAGGCCACTAGCACCCCAGGGTCCGCGCTCCTACGAGCAGTACTTC

J: TRBJ1-2
D: .
V: TRBV20-1
size: few
length: 10
CDR3: CSAPSYGYTF
DNA: TGCAGTGCTCCTTCCTATGGCTACACCTTC

J: TRBJ1-1
D: .
V: TRBV10-3
size: few
length: 15
CDR3: CAIRDTGQTSTEAFF
DNA: TGTGCCATCAGAGACACTGGACAGACTTCCACTGAAGCTTTCTTT

J: TRBJ2-5
D: TRBD1
V: TRBV7-2
size: many
length: 14
CDR3: CASSLARGLETQYF
DNA: TGTGCCAGCAGCTTAGCCAGGGGGCTAGAGACCCAGTACTTC

J: TRBJ1-5
D: .
V: TRBV20-1
size: few
length: 15
CDR3: CSARFGFHSNQPQHF
DNA: TGCAGTGCCCGTTTCGGATTTCATAGCAATCAGCCCCAGCATTTT

J: TRBJ2-5
D: .
V: TRBV5-1
size: few
length: 15
CDR3: CASSLVVTEQETQYF
DNA: TGCGCCAGCAGCTTGGTAGTTACAGAGCAAGAGACCCAGTACTTC

J: TRBJ1-5
D: TRBD1
V: TRBV28
size: .
length: 19
CDR3: CASSPPERRGQGEVQPQHF
DNA: TGTGCCAGCTCACCACCGGAGCGTCGTGGGCAGGGGGAAGTTCAGCCCCAGCATTTT

J: TRBJ2-1
D: .
V: TRBV20-1
size: many
length: 10
CDR3: CSASSGVQFF
DNA: TGCAGTGCTAGCTCCGGAGTCCAGTTCTTC

J: TRBJ1-6
D: .
V: TRBV7-6
size: .
length: 16
CDR3: CASSSNGPRGNSPLHF
DNA: TGTGCCAGCAGCTCTAATGGGCCTCGGGGTAATTCACCCCTCCACTTT

J: TRBJ2-3
D: .
V: TRBV7-2
size: .
length: 12
CDR3: CASTRSTDTQYF
DNA: TGTGCCAGCACCCGTAGCACAGATACGCAGTATTTT

J: TRBJ2-3
D: TRBD2
V: TRBV7-8
size: many
length: 18
CDR3: CASSLNWGAGVVTDTQYF
DNA: TGTGCCAGCAGCCTAAACTGGGGAGCGGGAGTTGTCACAGATACGCAGTATTTT

J: TRBJ1-1
D: .
V: TRBV13
size: many
length: 16
CDR3: CASSPPGGFDYTEAFF
DNA: TGTGCCAGCAGCCCCCCGGGGGGCTTCGATTACACTGAAGCTTTCTTT

J: TRBJ2-5
D: TRBD2
V: TRBV15
size: many
length: 17
CDR3: CATSRSLNGGGEETQYF
DNA: TGTGCCACCAGCAGATCATTAAACGGCGGGGGGGAAGAGACCCAGTACTTC

J: TRBJ2-1
D: .
V: TRBV19
size: once
length: 15
CDR3: CASHRDTGSYNEQFF
DNA: TGTGCCAGCCATAGGGACACCGGCTCCTACAATGAGCAGTTCTTC

J: TRBJ1-2
D: .
V: TRBV20-1
size: few
length: 13
CDR3: CSPLLKADYGYTF
DNA: TGCAGTCCCCTCTTAAAGGCGGACTATGGCTACACCTTC

J: TRBJ1-1
D: .
V: TRBV19
size: .
length: 15
CDR3: CASSETPWVNTEAFF
DNA: TGTGCCAGTAGCGAAACCCCCTGGGTGAACACTGAAGCTTTCTTT

J: TRBJ1-5
D: .
V: TRBV28
size: few
length: 17
CDR3: CASSLLGGEGDNQPQHF
DNA: TGTGCCAGCAGTTTATTAGGAGGGGAGGGCGACAATCAGCCCCAGCATTTT

J: TRBJ1-2
D: .
V: TRBV7-2
size: .
length: 13
CDR3: CASSLGDSDGYTF
DNA: TGTGCCAGCAGCTTAGGAGACAGTGATGGCTACACCTTC

J: TRBJ1-2
D: TRBD1
V: TRBV7-3
size: many
length: 13
CDR3: CASSRGVGGAPTF
DNA: TGTGCCAGCAGCAGGGGGGTAGGGGGCGCCCCCACCTTC

J: TRBJ2-7
D: .
V: TRBV6-2/TRBV6-3
size: .
length: 15
CDR3: CASSGGTLEAREQYF
DNA: TGTGCCAGCAGTGGGGGGACACTGGAGGCCCGGGAGCAGTACTTC

J: TRBJ1-1
D: TRBD1
V: TRBV11-2
size: many
length: 17
CDR3: CASSLEISTGAATEAFF
DNA: TGTGCCAGCAGCTTAGAAATCAGTACAGGGGCGGCCACTGAAGCTTTCTTT

J: TRBJ1-5
D: TRBD1
V: TRBV20-1
size: .
length: 14
CDR3: CSASQGTDKRPQHF
DNA: TGCAGTGCTAGTCAGGGGACAGACAAGCGGCCCCAGCATTTT

J: TRBJ1-6
D: .
V: TRBV20-1
size: many
length: 13
CDR3: CSARRQANSPLHF
DNA: TGCAGTGCTAGAAGACAGGCTAATTCACCCCTCCACTTT

J: TRBJ2-3
D: .
V: TRBV5-1
size: .
length: 16
CDR3: CASSLASSLGTDTQYF
DNA: TGCGCCAGCAGCTTGGCCAGCTCCCTAGGCACAGATACGCAGTATTTT